The 9 T cell receptor beta chains below come from one sample, sequenced in a study of blood T cell repertoires in COVID-19 (dated by TCRdb to 2018 to 2021). Libraries were made using the immunoSEQ multiplex PCR assay. Here the immuneACCESS table is served through TCRdb, limited to in-frame sequences with V and J called. Missing clones are a known gap in these copies; in checked studies unresolved V genes cover under half, and the rest lacks a known reason. Counted in this sample were fewer than 250,000 clones; about four fifths of them appeared once. 3% to 3.5% of the sample is held by the ten biggest clonotypes. The sequenced sample consisted of PBMCs or T cells enriched from blood (not recorded which). Receptors originate from a woman between 25 and 40 years old who had recovered from COVID-19.

The chain couples TRBV27 to TRBJ2-5, with TRBD1 as a possible D gene (7 bases). Trimming stripped 4 bases from V and 4 bases from J, with 16 bases between. Per the germline V gene, CDR1 is MNHEY and CDR2 is SMNVEV (reference sequence). The CDR3 loop spans 15 amino acids. CDR3 nucleotide sequence: TGTGCCAGCAGTTGGGACTCGACAGGGCCAGAGACCCAGTACTTC. Its translation is CASSWDSTGPETQYF.

In this sample, this clone turned up once. This chain links TRBV7-9 with TRBJ2-7; 8 nucleotides match TRBD1. The CDR3 covers 16 residues. Per germline, CDR1 SEHNR and CDR2 FQNEAQ (reference sequence). Trimming at V came to 5 bases and at J to 4 bases, leaving 13 bases not matched to a gene. This CDR3 reads CASSTRQGTPAYEQYV. As DNA, the CDR3 is TGTGCCAGCAGCACCAGACAGGGGACCCCAGCTTACGAGCAGTACGTC.

This clone came up a few times. The rearrangement links TRBV2 to TRBJ1-4, with a weak D call TRBD1 (5 bases). The CDR3 sequence is 13 residues long. Germline V gene sequence: CDR1 SNHLY, CDR2 FYNNEI. Trimming shortened V by 7 bases and J by 2 bases, and 8 bases separated the two germline ends. For the CDR3, the DNA is TGTGCCAGCACTAGGGGCACTAATGAAAAACTGTTTTTT. As protein: CASTRGTNEKLFF.

The chain links TRBV5-1 to TRBJ2-7; 9 bases agree with TRBD1. This CDR3 region has 14 residues. V lost 0 bases, J lost 4 bases, and 2 bases stayed unmatched. Germline-derived CDR1 and CDR2 are SGHRS and YFSETQ. CDR3 nucleotide sequence: TGCGCCAGCAGCTTGGAGGACAGGGGTTACGAGCAGTACTTC. This gives the protein CASSLEDRGYEQYF. The entire variable domain, with the rest obtained from reference TRBV5-1 and TRBJ2-7, is as follows: KAGVTQTPRYLIKTRGQQVTLSCSPISGHRSVSWYQQTPGQGLQFLFEYFSETQRNKGNFPGRFSGRQFSNSRSEMNVSTLELGDSALYLCASSLEDRGYEQYFGPGTRLTVT.

The V gene is TRBV7-9, the J gene TRBJ2-7, with 7 bases aligning to TRBD2. Germline values: CDR1 SEHNR, CDR2 FQNEAQ (reference sequence). The junction had 15 bases not matched to a gene; V was cut back by 5 bases and J by 2 bases. The CDR3 loop spans 17 amino acids. The CDR3 DNA reads TGTGCCAGCAGCCCGTACTCGGGGAGGGCCGAAGCCTACGAGCAGTACTTC. Translated: CASSPYSGRAEAYEQYF.

Ten or more counts support this clone. The rearrangement joins TRBV19 to TRBJ1-2, with a tentative D call TRBD1 (6 bases). This CDR3 contains 15 residues. Germline V gene sequence: CDR1 LNHDA, CDR2 SQIVND (reference sequence). Trimming cost V 4 bases and J 7 bases, with 19 bases left between them. The CDR3 protein is CASSTPSRGGGGYTF. CDR3 nucleotide sequence: TGTGCCAGTAGTACCCCCTCTCGGGGGGGCGGTGGCTACACCTTC.

The chain uses TRBV5-1 and TRBJ1-1, with a possible D match to TRBD1 (6 bases). The CDR3 has 14 amino acids. Germline V gene data show CDR1 as SGHRS and CDR2 as YFSETQ. Deletions cut 0 bases from V and 0 bases from J, with 6 bases between. Here the CDR3 DNA reads TGCGCCAGCAGCTTGGACAGGGTGAACACTGAAGCTTTCTTT. Residues: CASSLDRVNTEAFF. The whole variable domain, filled in from reference TRBV5-1 and TRBJ1-1, reads KAGVTQTPRYLIKTRGQQVTLSCSPISGHRSVSWYQQTPGQGLQFLFEYFSETQRNKGNFPGRFSGRQFSNSRSEMNVSTLELGDSALYLCASSLDRVNTEAFFGQGTRLTVV.

V and J are TRBV4-2 and TRBJ2-7, with 7 bases lining up with TRBD2. There are 14 residues in the CDR3. Germline assignment: CDR1 LGHNA and CDR2 YNFKEQ. The J segment lost 2 bases and the V segment lost 1 base, leaving 2 bases of the junction unmatched. CDR3 sequence: CASSQAGLAYEQYF. The CDR3 region has the DNA TGTGCCAGCAGCCAAGCCGGACTAGCCTACGAGCAGTACTTC.

The chain joins TRBV5-1 to TRBJ2-5; 11 bases line up with TRBD1. Germline V gives CDR1 SGHRS, CDR2 YFSETQ. CDR3 length: 15 residues. V lost 4 bases to trimming and J lost 6 bases; unmatched junction nucleotides: 8. The CDR3 loop reads CASSHGQGAMQTQYF. The CDR3 DNA is TGCGCCAGCAGCCACGGACAGGGGGCAATGCAGACCCAGTACTTC. The full variable domain, its missing parts supplied by reference TRBV5-1 and TRBJ2-5, is KAGVTQTPRYLIKTRGQQVTLSCSPISGHRSVSWYQQTPGQGLQFLFEYFSETQRNKGNFPGRFSGRQFSNSRSEMNVSTLELGDSALYLCASSHGQGAMQTQYFGPGTRLLVL.